A selection of T cell receptor beta chains follows, all from one sample in a study of response to subunit inactivated influenza vaccine. A single record per CDR3 protein comes from TCRdb applying MiXCR to the RT-PCR reads. The sample lists more than 700,000 distinct CDR3 sequences, around 20% occurring once. The sample in question was PBMCs from blood, obtained more than 4 days after vaccination. The receptors here all came from a man aged 50 to 59 who received an inactivated influenza vaccine. Both conserved end residues are part of each CDR3. The D gene is left open where the match is weak. For some rows the clone size is stated as once, few or many, or as a class when expanded; others skip it.

CDR3aa | CDR3nt | d_gene | j_gene | v_gene | abundance
CASSRTIDTQYF | TGTGCCAGCAGTCGTACAATAGATACGCAGTATTTT | NA | TRBJ2-3 | TRBV6-2/TRBV6-3 | NA
CATSSQDEKLFF | TGTGCCACCAGTTCCCAAGATGAAAAACTGTTTTTT | NA | TRBJ1-4 | TRBV24-1 | few
CSARRRNRGGPYSNQPQHF | TGCAGTGCTAGAAGAAGAAACAGGGGAGGCCCTTATAGCAATCAGCCCCAGCATTTT | TRBD1 | TRBJ1-5 | TRBV20-1 | NA
CASSPLVSGEQYF | TGTGCCAGCAGCCCCCTCGTGTCGGGGGAGCAGTACTTC | NA | TRBJ2-7 | TRBV7-2 | NA
CASSVGPAYNEQFF | TGTGCCAGCAGCGTGGGACCAGCATACAATGAGCAGTTCTTC | NA | TRBJ2-1 | TRBV7-2 | many
CASSFTGEEAFF | TGTGCCAGCAGCTTTACAGGGGAGGAGGCTTTCTTT | TRBD1 | TRBJ1-1 | TRBV7-9 | NA
CASSLTVPDTQYF | TGTGCCAGCAGTTTGACCGTCCCAGATACGCAGTATTTT | NA | TRBJ2-3 | TRBV12-3/TRBV12-4 | NA
CASSASAQPINSPLHF | TGTGCCAGCAGCGCCAGCGCACAGCCTATAAATTCACCCCTCCACTTT | NA | TRBJ1-6 | TRBV7-2 | NA
CASSVSGITDTQYF | TGCGCCAGCAGCGTTAGCGGGATTACAGATACGCAGTATTTT | TRBD2 | TRBJ2-3 | TRBV5-1 | few
CASSLAELYEQYF | TGTGCCAGCAGTTTAGCGGAACTCTACGAGCAGTACTTC | NA | TRBJ2-7 | TRBV7-2 | few